These 21 T cell receptor beta chains were all obtained from the same sample, sequenced in a study of blood T cell repertoires in COVID-19. Using immunoSEQ multiplex PCR, the repertoire was profiled, and TCRdb retains in-frame clones only, with some absent. The top ten hold approximately 10% of the sample, which has some 250,000 clones, approximately 83% seen once. The sample taken for sequencing was peripheral blood. These receptors came from a woman of 80 years or more with acute or convalescent COVID-19.

The chain joins TRBV3-1 (or the pseudogene TRBV3-2) to TRBJ2-2, with TRBD2 matching over 9 bases. Germline values: CDR1 LGHDT, CDR2 YNNKEL (reference sequence). The CDR3 has 16 amino acids. V gave up 3 bases and J gave up 5 bases; unmatched junction bases: 7. Here the CDR3 reads CASSQRGGLWTGELFF. CDR3 bases: TGTGCCAGCAGCCAGCGGGGGGGCTTGTGGACCGGGGAGCTGTTTTTT.

The chain joins TRBV18 to TRBJ1-6; the match to TRBD1 covers 7 bases. Per the germline V gene, CDR1 is KGHSH and CDR2 is LQKENI. The CDR3 length is 16 residues. The J segment lost 6 bases and the V segment lost 4 bases, leaving 9 bases of the junction unmatched. Written as DNA, the CDR3 is TGTGCCAGCTCACAAGAAAGACAGGGCCGTAATTCACCCCTCCACTTT. It specifies CASSQERQGRNSPLHF.

This chain links TRBV5-5 with TRBJ2-1, with TRBD2 identical over 7 bases. The trim removed 5 bases at V and 2 bases at J, leaving 4 bases unmatched. There are 14 residues in the CDR3. Germline CDR1 is SGHKS and CDR2 is YYEKEE (reference sequence). The CDR3 loop is CASSLSGPYNEQFF. CDR3 DNA: TGTGCCAGCAGTCTTAGCGGGCCCTACAATGAGCAGTTCTTC.

The chain employs TRBV27 and TRBJ1-2; no reliable D call. Germline CDR1 is MNHEY and CDR2 is SMNVEV (reference sequence). CDR3 length equals 15 residues. Trimming pared 2 bases from V and 2 bases from J, leaving 12 bases between. CDR3 DNA sequence: TGTGCCAGCAGTTTAGGCGGAGGTCCCAACTATGGCTACACCTTC. Encoded protein: CASSLGGGPNYGYTF.

The chain joins TRBV2 to TRBJ1-6, with a possible D match to TRBD1 (5 bases). Germline V gives CDR1 SNHLY, CDR2 FYNNEI. The CDR3 consists of 15 residues. V lost 1 base to trimming and J lost 7 bases, with 11 bases between them. The DNA for the CDR3 is TGTGCCAGCAGTGAAGGGGGCGCGTCGAATTCACCCCTCCACTTT. Translating gives CASSEGGASNSPLHF. Variable domain in full (rest from reference TRBV2 and TRBJ1-6): EPEVTQTPSHQVTQMGQEVILRCVPISNHLYFYWYRQILGQKVEFLVSFYNNEISEKSEIFDDQFSVERPDGSNFTLKIRSTKLEDSAMYFCASSEGGASNSPLHFGNGTRLTVT.

V usage is TRBV19 and J usage is TRBJ1-6; 7 nucleotides agree with TRBD1. The CDR3 is 16 residues long. Germline V lookup: CDR1 LNHDA, CDR2 SQIVND (reference sequence). The junction had 8 bases not matched to a gene; V was cut back by 1 base and J by 8 bases. CDR3 sequence: CASSIVGRQGHSPLHF. The CDR3 nucleotides are TGTGCCAGTAGTATAGTAGGTCGACAGGGACATTCACCCCTCCACTTT.

In regard to this clone: This sample also contains other DNA sequences that code for the same CDR3. The rearrangement joins TRBV28 to TRBJ2-2; 7 nucleotides agree with TRBD2. The trim removed 2 bases at V and 5 bases at J, leaving 5 bases unmatched. The V gene's germline CDR1 is MDHEN and CDR2 SYDVKM. The CDR3 is 15 amino acids. The CDR3 region is CASSLLAGGTGELFF. CDR3 DNA: TGTGCCAGCAGTTTACTAGCCGGGGGGACCGGGGAGCTGTTTTTT.

This clone was recorded a few times. V gene TRBV2 combines with J gene TRBJ1-6; D might be TRBD1 (5 bases). Germline-derived CDR1 and CDR2 are SNHLY and FYNNEI. This CDR3 contains 15 residues. Trimming took off 3 bases at V and 7 bases at J, with 13 bases between the two ends. The CDR3 nucleotides are TGTGCCAGCAGTGACCCCGGGACTCGGAATTCACCCCTCCACTTT. Amino acid sequence: CASSDPGTRNSPLHF. Full variable domain (rest looked up from reference TRBV2 and TRBJ1-6): EPEVTQTPSHQVTQMGQEVILRCVPISNHLYFYWYRQILGQKVEFLVSFYNNEISEKSEIFDDQFSVERPDGSNFTLKIRSTKLEDSAMYFCASSDPGTRNSPLHFGNGTRLTVT.

The chain combines TRBV15 with TRBJ1-1; tentative D call: TRBD1 (5 bases). V lost 9 bases to trimming and J lost 3 bases, with 14 bases between them. CDR1 and CDR2 from the germline V gene are LNHNV and YYDKDF (reference sequence). The CDR3 has 13 amino acids. The CDR3 reads CATGLGVYTEAFF. In DNA, the CDR3 is TGTGCCACGGGACTAGGGGTATACACTGAAGCTTTCTTT.

The gene calls are TRBV19 and TRBJ2-7, with D maybe TRBD1 (6 bases). Looked up from germline, CDR1 is LNHDA and CDR2 is SQIVND (reference sequence). The CDR3 totals 11 residues. Trimming shortened V by 8 bases and J by 4 bases, and 9 bases separated the two germline ends. CDR3: CASGQIYEQYF. CDR3 coding DNA: TGTGCCAGTGGACAGATTTACGAGCAGTACTTC.

The chain joins TRBV19 to TRBJ2-2; D uncertain. The ends were cut back, 3 bases at V and 4 bases at J, with 12 bases in the middle. Per the germline V gene, CDR1 is LNHDA and CDR2 is SQIVND (reference sequence). This CDR3 comprises 15 residues. CDR3 protein: CASSISQTLTGELFF. The CDR3 DNA reads as TGTGCCAGTAGTATTTCACAGACCCTCACCGGGGAGCTGTTTTTT. Complete variable domain (other parts from reference TRBV19 and TRBJ2-2): DGGITQSPKYLFRKEGQNVTLSCEQNLNHDAMYWYRQDPGQGLRLIYYSQIVNDFQKGDIAEGYSVSREKKESFPLTVTSAQKNPTAFYLCASSISQTLTGELFFGEGSRLTVL.

A word on this clone: Additional DNA sequences in this sample encode the identical CDR3. The chain carries TRBV5-1 and TRBJ2-1; TRBD2 might be the D (6 bases). V lost 2 bases and J 1 base, leaving 10 bases between the germline ends. The germline gives CDR1 SGHRS, CDR2 YFSETQ. The CDR3 runs 15 residues. The chain's CDR3 is CASSLAGSSYNEQFF. Written as DNA, the CDR3 is TGCGCCAGCAGCTTAGCGGGCAGTTCCTACAATGAGCAGTTCTTC.

The chain joins TRBV12-5 to TRBJ2-1, with D tentatively TRBD1 (6 bases). CDR1 and CDR2 (germline): LGHNT, FRNRAP. The CDR3 is 15 residues long. V lost 2 bases to trimming and J lost 10 bases, with 18 bases between them. CDR3 nucleotide sequence: TGTGCTAGTGGTTTGCCAATACAGGGTTCAGGGGAGCAGTTCTTC. Protein product: CASGLPIQGSGEQFF.

J is TRBJ1-2 and V is TRBV29-1, with 9 nucleotides matching TRBD1. CDR1 and CDR2 from the germline V gene are SQVTM and ANQGSEA. This CDR3 region has 16 residues. V was clipped by 6 bases and J by 2 bases; unmatched bases: 13. The CDR3 protein is CSVYQGLGQGNYGYTF. DNA for the CDR3: TGCAGCGTCTACCAGGGTCTGGGACAGGGCAACTATGGCTACACCTTC. Variable domain in full (rest from reference TRBV29-1 and TRBJ1-2): SAVISQKPSRDICQRGTSLTIQCQVDSQVTMMFWYRQQPGQSLTLIATANQGSEATYESGFVIDKFPISRPNLTFSTLTVSNMSPEDSSIYLCSVYQGLGQGNYGYTFGSGTRLTVV.

V gene TRBV7-9 combines with J gene TRBJ2-3; no firm D call. CDR3 length: 13 amino acids. V gave up 2 bases and J gave up 5 bases, with 8 bases separating them. CDR1 is SEHNR, CDR2 FQNEAQ, per germline (reference sequence). CDR3: CASSLLSGDTQYF. For the CDR3, the DNA is TGTGCCAGCAGCTTACTCTCAGGAGATACGCAGTATTTT.

The chain recombines TRBV6-5 with TRBJ2-7; 8 bases map to TRBD1. Germline CDR1 and CDR2: MNHEY and SVGAGI. V was clipped by 7 bases and J by 2 bases; unmatched bases: 7. This CDR3 is built from 14 residues. The CDR3 DNA is TGTGCCAGCAAGGGCCGGGACAGGACCTACGAGCAGTACTTC. It yields the protein CASKGRDRTYEQYF.

The gene calls are TRBV19 and TRBJ1-6, with TRBD1 identical over 10 bases. CDR1 and CDR2 from the germline V gene are LNHDA and SQIVND (reference sequence). The CDR3 consists of 16 residues. V was clipped by 6 bases and J by 6 bases; unmatched bases: 8. The CDR3 sequence: CASSAGDRGINSPLHF. DNA for the CDR3: TGTGCCAGTAGCGCCGGGGACAGGGGAATTAATTCACCCCTCCACTTT.

The chain recombines TRBV6-1 with TRBJ2-7, with a possible D match to TRBD1 (6 bases). The germline V gene encodes CDR1 MNHNS and CDR2 SASEGT. CDR3 size: 14 residues. Trimming pared 2 bases from V and 4 bases from J, leaving 12 bases between. This CDR3 reads CASSETGTKYEQYF. CDR3 coding DNA: TGTGCCAGCAGTGAAACCGGGACAAAATACGAGCAGTACTTC.

The V call is TRBV7-3, the J call TRBJ1-1, with D perhaps TRBD1 (5 bases). The CDR3 extends over 15 amino acids. Germline CDR1 reads SGHTA; CDR2 reads FQGTGA. Trimming removed 0 bases at V and 6 bases at J, with 14 bases between. This CDR3 reads CASSLTGGAVPEAFF. CDR3 bases: TGTGCCAGCAGCTTAACGGGCGGGGCGGTCCCTGAAGCTTTCTTT.

This chain connects TRBV19 to TRBJ1-2; unclear D gene. V dropped 7 bases and J dropped 4 bases, with 7 bases sitting between them. Germline V gene sequence: CDR1 LNHDA, CDR2 SQIVND (reference sequence). This CDR3 is built from 11 residues. The CDR3 region has the DNA TGTGCCAGTACCAACGGCTATGGCTACACCTTC. Protein sequence: CASTNGYGYTF. Together with reference TRBV19 and TRBJ1-2, the CDR3 gives the full variable domain: DGGITQSPKYLFRKEGQNVTLSCEQNLNHDAMYWYRQDPGQGLRLIYYSQIVNDFQKGDIAEGYSVSREKKESFPLTVTSAQKNPTAFYLCASTNGYGYTFGSGTRLTVV.

CDR3 DNA sequence: TGTGCCAGCAGCGTAGGAACAGGAGGGGGCTTGGGCTACACCTTC. Residues: CASSVGTGGGLGYTF. The chain couples TRBV9 to TRBJ1-2, with TRBD1 matching 7 bases. Germline trimming cut 0 bases from V and 8 bases from J; bases unmatched to any gene: 10. CDR3 length: 15 residues. Germline CDR1 SGDLS, CDR2 YYNGEE.